Shown below are 27 T cell receptor beta chains from a single sample sequenced in a study of persistence of HIV-infected CD4 T cells. The libraries were made with immunoSEQ version 4 in survey mode. Repertoires were generated with immunoSEQ multiplex PCR, while TCRdb's copy carries only in-frame clones and drops some. The table includes about 5,300 clones, 60% to 80% detected once. Antigens for these TCRs are unknown. Cells were stimulated with CMV-infected fibroblast lysates at 8 to 10 ug/mL. Sorting of responding CD4+ T cells relied on upregulated CD40 ligand together with CD69. Sample: CD4+ T cells sorted from PBMCs after 18-hour stimulation, taken from a patient who received antiretroviral therapy. Source of these receptors: an adult man with HIV who was CMV-seropositive.

This chain connects TRBV4-2 to TRBJ2-1; D might be TRBD1 or TRBD2, each matching 6 bases. V gave up 2 bases and J gave up 7 bases, with 18 bases separating them. Per germline, CDR1 LGHNA and CDR2 YNFKEQ. The CDR3 is 16 amino acids. CDR3 amino acids: CASSQRGETLKNEQFF. DNA for the CDR3: TGTGCCAGCAGCCAAAGGGGGGAGACACTGAAGAATGAGCAGTTCTTC.

Comment on this clone: A read error is possible here, since a much larger clone lies one base away. This sequence joins TRBV12-5 and TRBJ2-1; 13 bases agree with TRBD2. The germline V gene encodes CDR1 LGHNT and CDR2 FRNRAP. This CDR3 spans 16 amino acids. The DNA of the CDR3 is TGTGCTAGTGGTTACCGACTAGCGGGGGGCTACAATGAGCAGCTCTTC. Translation: CASGYRLAGGYNEQLF.

The CDR3 protein is CASSSQQGATGELFF. The CDR3 DNA reads TGTGCCAGCAGCTCCCAACAGGGAGCCACCGGGGAGCTGTTTTTT. J is TRBJ2-2 and V is TRBV5-4; a weak D match, TRBD1 (6 bases). The CDR3 covers 15 residues. Trimming removed 3 bases at V and 4 bases at J, with 13 bases between. Germline V gives CDR1 SGHNT, CDR2 YYREEE (reference sequence).

This CDR3 is CASTADRANEQFF. In nucleotides, the CDR3 is TGTGCCAGCACCGCCGATAGGGCCAATGAGCAGTTCTTC. The chain joins TRBV5-4 to TRBJ2-1; no definite D call. V lost 6 bases and J 6 bases, leaving 13 bases between the germline ends. This CDR3 has 13 amino acids. Germline values: CDR1 SGHNT, CDR2 YYREEE (reference sequence).

The chain uses TRBV5-1 and TRBJ2-1; 8 bases align to TRBD2. The CDR3 is 17 amino acids. CDR1 is SGHRS and CDR2 is YFSETQ in the germline V gene. With V trimmed by 5 bases and J by 3 bases, 13 bases remained unmatched. The CDR3 sequence: CASSSSAGTRVYNEQFF. CDR3 nucleotides: TGCGCCAGCAGTTCCTCTGCCGGGACTAGGGTCTACAATGAGCAGTTCTTC.

The chain carries TRBV20-1 and TRBJ1-1; D is unclear. In germline, CDR1 is DFQATT, CDR2 SNEGSKA (reference sequence). V was trimmed by 7 bases and J by 5 bases, leaving 11 bases between them. CDR3 length: 11 residues. The CDR3 sequence is CSVILRTEAFF. In DNA form, the CDR3 reads TGCAGTGTAATACTAAGGACTGAAGCTTTCTTT.

V and J are TRBV30 and TRBJ1-3; TRBD1 is a possible D gene (5 bases). The CDR3 is made up of 16 amino acids. Trimming removed 3 bases at V and 4 bases at J, with 19 bases between. Germline-derived CDR1 and CDR2 are GTSNPN and SVGIG (reference sequence). CDR3 nucleotides: TGTGCCTGGAGAAGGGGTTCGGGGAATTCAGGAAACACCATATATTTT. It codes for CAWRRGSGNSGNTIYF.

This clone has more than one count but fewer than ten. The rearrangement links TRBV4-1 to TRBJ2-7, with 10 nucleotides matching TRBD1. Looked up from germline, CDR1 is MGHRA and CDR2 is YSYEKL. V was pared by 4 bases and J by 4 bases, with 7 bases of the junction left unmatched. This CDR3 spans 15 amino acids. In nucleotides, the CDR3 is TGCGCCAGCAGCCGGTCGGGACAGGGGTATTACGAGCAGTACTTC. Translating it yields CASSRSGQGYYEQYF.

This clone has just a few counts. The chain employs TRBV6-1 and TRBJ2-1, with D unclear. The CDR3 covers 14 residues. From germline, CDR1 is MNHNS and CDR2 SASEGT. With 2 bases removed from V and 2 bases from J, the gap between germline ends came to 7 bases. The CDR3 DNA reads TGTGCCAGCAGTGAAAGGGCAGCCTACAATGAGCAGTTCTTC. It encodes CASSERAAYNEQFF.

The chain couples TRBV11-1 to TRBJ1-4, with no clear D. Germline V CDR1 and CDR2: SGHAT, FQDESV (reference sequence). The ends were cut back, 6 bases at V and 1 base at J, with 9 bases in the middle. This CDR3 is 14 amino acids long. The DNA of the CDR3 is TGTGCCAGCAGTCCGGATGGAACTAATGAAAAACTGTTTTTT. Translating gives CASSPDGTNEKLFF.

This clone was picked up a small number of times. The chain has TRBV5-1 and TRBJ2-6; possibly TRBD1 for D (6 bases). Trimming removed 2 bases at V and 0 bases at J, with 9 bases between. Germline V gene sequence: CDR1 SGHRS, CDR2 YFSETQ. The CDR3 length is 16 residues. The CDR3 sequence is CASSFTGSSGANVLTF. The CDR3, as DNA: TGCGCCAGCAGCTTTACAGGGAGCTCTGGGGCCAACGTCCTGACTTTC.

CDR3 sequence: CASSLSLDRGRSYGYTF. As DNA, the CDR3 is TGCGCCAGCAGCTTGAGTTTGGACAGGGGGCGATCCTATGGCTACACCTTC. The genes are TRBV5-1 and TRBJ1-2; the match to TRBD1 covers 11 bases. The germline CDR1 and CDR2 sequences are SGHRS and YFSETQ. The CDR3 length is 17 residues. The J segment lost 4 bases and the V segment lost 1 base, leaving 9 bases of the junction unmatched.

This chain connects TRBV5-4 to TRBJ1-4; D unresolved. Germline V gives CDR1 SGHNT, CDR2 YYREEE (reference sequence). Trimming left V 0 bases short and J 2 bases short, with 8 bases between. CDR3 length: 15 residues. CDR3 sequence: CASSLGVGTNEKLFF. The DNA for the CDR3 is TGTGCCAGCAGCTTGGGAGTGGGCACTAATGAAAAACTGTTTTTT.

The V gene is TRBV6-5, the J gene TRBJ2-1; TRBD2 matches 11 bases. Germline CDR1 MNHEY, CDR2 SVGAGI. Trimming removed 4 bases from V and 2 bases from J; junction bases left unmatched: 1. This CDR3 is 15 amino acids long. The CDR3 nucleotides are TGTGCCAGCAGTTTAGCGGGGGGGGCCTACAATGAGCAGTTCTTC. The encoded protein is CASSLAGGAYNEQFF.

This clone appeared once. The chain has TRBV6-5 and TRBJ2-7; 9 positions match TRBD1. J gave up 3 bases and V 4 bases, and 4 bases lay outside the gene matches. Germline V gives CDR1 MNHEY, CDR2 SVGAGI. The CDR3 is 14 amino acids. The CDR3 protein is CASSSQGAIYEQYF. The CDR3 nucleotides read TGTGCCAGCAGTTCACAGGGGGCGATCTACGAGCAGTACTTC.

The V call is TRBV7-9, the J call TRBJ2-1; the match to TRBD2 covers 8 bases. There are 15 residues in the CDR3. Trimming at V came to 5 bases and at J to 3 bases, leaving 6 bases not matched to a gene. Germline V gene sequence: CDR1 SEHNR, CDR2 FQNEAQ (reference sequence). The CDR3 reads CASSLTLAVYNEQFF. The CDR3, as DNA: TGTGCCAGCAGCCTTACACTAGCGGTCTACAATGAGCAGTTCTTC.

Notes on this clone: A read error may produce the germline difference seen at one junction end. V gene TRBV27 combines with J gene TRBJ1-2, with D unresolved. Germline lookup yields CDR1 MNHEY and CDR2 SMNVEV (reference sequence). The CDR3 runs to 12 residues. CDR3 region: CASRNNLYSYTF. CDR3 sequence (DNA): TGTGCCAGCAGGAATAATCTCTATAGCTACACCTTC.

The chain couples TRBV4-3 to TRBJ2-7; D may match TRBD1 or TRBD2 (5 bases each). The CDR3 has 13 residues. V dropped 1 base and J dropped 2 bases, with 6 bases sitting between them. CDR1 and CDR2 (germline): LGHNA, YSLEER. The CDR3 DNA sequence: TGCGCCAGCAGCCAAGTGGGGGCCTACGAGCAGTACTTC. It translates to CASSQVGAYEQYF.

The genes are TRBV5-8 and TRBJ2-3; 7 bases match TRBD1. Trimming cost V 1 base and J 6 bases; bases outside gene matches: 17. Germline V CDR1 and CDR2: SGHTS, YDEGEE. This CDR3 is built from 18 residues. The CDR3 loop reads CASSLTLTATGMSDTQYF. CDR3 sequence (DNA): TGTGCCAGCAGCTTGACCCTTACCGCGACAGGGATGTCCGATACGCAGTATTTT.

Relative to its sample, this clone is medium-sized. The CDR3 protein is CSVGTDYGYTF. In DNA form, the CDR3 reads TGCAGTGTTGGGACAGATTATGGCTACACCTTC. This rearrangement joins TRBV20-1 to TRBJ1-2; 7 nucleotides match TRBD1. There are 11 residues in the CDR3. The germline CDR1 and CDR2 sequences are DFQATT and SNEGSKA (reference sequence). Trimming cost V 7 bases and J 5 bases; bases outside gene matches: 4.

The table lists this clone with a count of one. This chain links TRBV2 with TRBJ1-5; a possible D gene is TRBD1 (5 bases). The V gene's germline CDR1 is SNHLY and CDR2 FYNNEI. This CDR3 is built from 13 residues. The V gene lost 5 bases and the J gene lost 6 bases, with 11 bases spanning the gap. CDR3 region: CASSIGRGQPQHF. CDR3 DNA: TGTGCCAGCAGTATAGGGAGGGGTCAGCCCCAGCATTTT. Full variable domain (missing parts from reference TRBV2 and TRBJ1-5): EPEVTQTPSHQVTQMGQEVILRCVPISNHLYFYWYRQILGQKVEFLVSFYNNEISEKSEIFDDQFSVERPDGSNFTLKIRSTKLEDSAMYFCASSIGRGQPQHFGDGTRLSIL.

The rearrangement links TRBV5-1 to TRBJ1-1, with 7 bases fitting TRBD1. Germline-derived CDR1 and CDR2 are SGHRS and YFSETQ. The V gene end was trimmed by 2 bases and the J gene end by 0 bases; junction bases not matched to a gene: 4. The CDR3 contains 15 residues. The CDR3 protein is CASSLPGQMNTEAFF. The CDR3 DNA reads TGCGCCAGCAGCTTACCGGGACAGATGAACACTGAAGCTTTCTTT.

The chain links TRBV28 to TRBJ1-5; the match to TRBD1 covers 7 bases. Germline-derived CDR1 and CDR2 are MDHEN and SYDVKM. The V gene end was trimmed by 4 bases and the J gene end by 0 bases; junction bases not matched to a gene: 3. The CDR3 consists of 15 residues. In nucleotides, the CDR3 is TGTGCCAGCAGTTGGGACAGCTATAGCAATCAGCCCCAGCATTTT. Translated, it gives CASSWDSYSNQPQHF.

This clone appeared a few times. This chain joins TRBV29-1 and TRBJ2-3; 7 bases are shared with TRBD2. From germline, CDR1 is SQVTM and CDR2 ANQGSEA. V shed 6 bases, J shed 0 bases, and the junction held 3 bases outside the gene matches. The CDR3 runs 13 residues. CDR3 loop: CSVQRDSTDTQYF. Here the CDR3 DNA reads TGCAGCGTCCAGCGGGATAGCACAGATACGCAGTATTTT.

The rearrangement uses TRBV5-1 and TRBJ1-1; 9 bases map to TRBD1. Germline values: CDR1 SGHRS, CDR2 YFSETQ. The CDR3 is 14 residues long. Losses at the gene ends were 4 bases for V and 1 base for J; bases not matched to a gene: 2. The CDR3 nucleotides are TGCGCCAGCAGCCCGACAGGGGGGAACACTGAAGCTTTCTTT. This codes for CASSPTGGNTEAFF. The whole variable domain, remainder taken from reference TRBV5-1 and TRBJ1-1, is KAGVTQTPRYLIKTRGQQVTLSCSPISGHRSVSWYQQTPGQGLQFLFEYFSETQRNKGNFPGRFSGRQFSNSRSEMNVSTLELGDSALYLCASSPTGGNTEAFFGQGTRLTVV.

The V call is TRBV28, the J call TRBJ1-1; possibly TRBD1 for D (5 bases). Germline CDR1 MDHEN, CDR2 SYDVKM. Trimming removed 9 bases from V and 6 bases from J, with 17 bases in between. The CDR3 loop spans 13 amino acids. The CDR3 nucleotides read TGTGCCAGTACGATCAGGGTTACCTCTGAAGCTTTCTTT. Amino acids: CASTIRVTSEAFF. Looking up the rest from reference TRBV28 and TRBJ1-1 gives the full variable domain: DVKVTQSSRYLVKRTGEKVFLECVQDMDHENMFWYRQDPGLGLRLIYFSYDVKMKEKGDIPEGYSVSREKKERFSLILESASTNQTSMYLCASTIRVTSEAFFGQGTRLTVV.

The sample holds a few counts of this clone. This chain uses TRBV6-5 with TRBJ1-6, with unresolved D. V lost 0 bases to trimming and J lost 5 bases, with 8 bases between them. Per the germline V gene, CDR1 is MNHEY and CDR2 is SVGAGI. CDR3 length: 15 residues. CDR3 region: CASSYSYTNNSPLHF. Written as DNA, the CDR3 is TGTGCCAGCAGTTACTCTTACACAAATAATTCACCCCTCCACTTT.